The 27 T cell receptor beta chains reported below all come from one sample, sequenced in a study of T cells in Graves' hyperthyroidism and ophthalmopathy. The source material, RNA transcripts, was used to amplify TCR beta CDR3 regions. First-round RT-PCR of the TCR CDR3 relied on the HTBI primer set. MiXCR, run by TCRdb on the multiplex PCR reads, gives a single entry per CDR3 protein. The table includes about 710,000 distinct CDR3 sequences, approximately 16% detected once. Sequencing input: blood. Every receptor here comes from a man aged 18 to 30 with Graves' hyperthyroidism.

This clonotype was seen more than once but under ten times. The V gene is TRBV6-2 or TRBV6-3, the J gene TRBJ2-5; TRBD2 matches 11 bases. CDR3 length equals 13 residues. V shed 11 bases, J shed 1 base, and the junction held 3 bases outside the gene matches. The V gene's germline CDR1 is MNHEY and CDR2 SVGEGT. The CDR3 region is CAAGTSGQETQYF. The CDR3 coding sequence is TGTGCCGCCGGGACTAGCGGCCAAGAGACCCAGTACTTC.

This clonotype was detected ten times or more. The chain carries TRBV7-9 and TRBJ2-1; TRBD1 matches 8 bases. Germline values: CDR1 SEHNR, CDR2 FQNEAQ (reference sequence). V shed 6 bases, J shed 0 bases, and the junction held 4 bases outside the gene matches. The CDR3 length is 15 residues. This chain's CDR3 is CASSSTGGSYNEQFF. CDR3 coding DNA: TGTGCCAGCAGTTCCACAGGGGGCTCCTACAATGAGCAGTTCTTC.

This clonotype came up many times. V and J are TRBV12-3 or TRBV12-4 and TRBJ2-5; no clear D gene. The CDR3 consists of 16 residues. V was clipped by 2 bases and J by 5 bases, with 18 bases between them. The CDR3 DNA reads as TGTGCCAGCAGTTTACCCCGACTCGGCAGCCGGGAGACCCAGTACTTC. The encoded protein is CASSLPRLGSRETQYF.

The rearrangement joins TRBV7-9 to TRBJ2-3; a weak D match, TRBD1 (5 bases). The CDR3 consists of 15 residues. Germline assignment: CDR1 SEHNR and CDR2 FQNEAQ (reference sequence). With 1 base removed from V and 2 bases from J, the gap between germline ends came to 10 bases. The CDR3 DNA sequence: TGTGCCAGCAGCTTAGAGGGGTTTCCCACAGATACGCAGTATTTT. Its translation is CASSLEGFPTDTQYF.

V usage is TRBV6-9 and J usage is TRBJ2-1; 11 bases align to TRBD2. Looked up from germline, CDR1 is MNHGY and CDR2 is SVAAGI. The CDR3 has 19 residues. V lost 7 bases to trimming and J lost 0 bases; unmatched junction nucleotides: 14. The CDR3 region is CASISRLAGTASSYNEQFF. CDR3 sequence (DNA): TGTGCCAGCATCAGTCGACTAGCGGGAACCGCCAGCTCCTACAATGAGCAGTTCTTC.

The chain combines TRBV20-1 with TRBJ1-1; no clear D. Trimming removed 1 base at V and 2 bases at J, with 8 bases between. Germline assignment: CDR1 DFQATT and CDR2 SNEGSKA (reference sequence). This CDR3 region has 13 residues. This chain's CDR3 is CSARVGSNTEAFF. The CDR3 DNA reads as TGCAGTGCTAGAGTAGGGAGCAACACTGAAGCTTTCTTT.

This clonotype is a singleton in its sample. The CDR3 does not end in the conserved phenylalanine or tryptophan, so this is likely a read error. The rearrangement joins TRBV10-1 to TRBJ2-1; D not certain. The CDR3 contains 13 residues. The germline gives CDR1 WNHNN, CDR2 SYGVQD (reference sequence). The CDR3 DNA sequence: TGTGCCATCAGTGAGGACGGGTACAATGAGCAGTTCTCC. Its protein is CAISEDGYNEQFS.

This clonotype came up many times. The J gene is TRBJ2-1, the V gene TRBV12-3 or TRBV12-4, with 11 bases matching TRBD2. This CDR3 comprises 18 residues. V trimming: 5 bases; J trimming: 0 bases; junction bases outside the gene matches: 9. Here the CDR3 DNA reads TGTGCCAGCAGTCCCAGGGGGACTAGCGGTAGCTCCTACAATGAGCAGTTCTTC. Its protein product is CASSPRGTSGSSYNEQFF.

In this sample, this clonotype turned up a few times. This sequence joins TRBV3-1 and TRBJ2-5; D assignment may be TRBD1 or TRBD2 (5 bases each). V lost 1 base and J lost 5, with 29 bases in between. This CDR3 has 20 residues. Per the germline V gene, CDR1 is LGHDT and CDR2 is YNNKEL (reference sequence). CDR3 DNA sequence: TGTGCCAGCAGCCAAGCGCCCGGAAGAATCAGATGGCCGGGGCGGGAGACCCAGTACTTC. Protein sequence: CASSQAPGRIRWPGRETQYF.

This clonotype was detected many times. The chain joins TRBV2 to TRBJ2-7; TRBD2 matches at 10 bases. Looked up from germline, CDR1 is SNHLY and CDR2 is FYNNEI. V dropped 3 bases and J dropped 1; count of bases not matched to a gene: 6. The CDR3 loop spans 16 amino acids. CDR3 DNA sequence: TGTGCCAGCAGTGATGAGGGACTAGCGACATCCTACGAGCAGTACTTC. Amino acid sequence: CASSDEGLATSYEQYF. The full variable domain, its missing parts supplied by reference TRBV2 and TRBJ2-7, is EPEVTQTPSHQVTQMGQEVILRCVPISNHLYFYWYRQILGQKVEFLVSFYNNEISEKSEIFDDQFSVERPDGSNFTLKIRSTKLEDSAMYFCASSDEGLATSYEQYFGPGTRLTVT.

For this clonotype: One end of the junction varies from germline; a read error may be responsible. This chain connects TRBV5-4 to TRBJ2-7, with D hard to call. Germline CDR1 SGHNT, CDR2 YYREEE (reference sequence). CDR3 length: 13 amino acids. CDR3 sequence (DNA): TGCGCCAGCAGCCAAGAAAATTTCTACGAGCAGTACTTC. This codes for CASSQENFYEQYF.

This clonotype was seen a few times. The V gene is TRBV5-6, the J gene TRBJ1-2; D unresolved. The length of the CDR3 is 15 residues. V dropped 0 bases and J dropped 3 bases, with 12 bases sitting between them. Per germline, CDR1 SGHDT and CDR2 YYEEEE. The chain's CDR3 is CASSLEERNDYGYTF. Written as DNA, the CDR3 is TGTGCCAGCAGCTTGGAAGAGCGAAACGACTATGGCTACACCTTC.

In its sample, this clonotype was seen many times. This chain joins TRBV20-1 and TRBJ2-7, with 8 bases identical to TRBD1. The CDR3 runs to 14 residues. Per germline, CDR1 DFQATT and CDR2 SNEGSKA (reference sequence). V gave up 0 bases and J gave up 7 bases; unmatched junction bases: 8. CDR3 DNA: TGCAGTGCTAGAGATTGGACAGGGTCGGAAGAGCAGTACTTC. It translates to CSARDWTGSEEQYF.

J is TRBJ1-3 and V is TRBV15; D ambiguous. The V and J ends lost 1 base and 0 bases respectively, with 13 bases between them. The CDR3 is 17 amino acids. Germline V gene lookup returns CDR1 LNHNV and CDR2 YYDKDF (reference sequence). CDR3 residues: CATSRGLGVASGNTIYF. In DNA, the CDR3 is TGTGCCACCAGCAGAGGCCTCGGGGTCGCCTCTGGAAACACCATATATTTT.

This clonotype was seen many times. V and J are TRBV12-3 or TRBV12-4 and TRBJ1-5; D gene unclear. With 5 bases removed from V and 6 bases from J, the gap between germline ends came to 17 bases. The CDR3 has 15 amino acids. CDR3 protein: CASSATRGFIQPQHF. The DNA of the CDR3 is TGTGCCAGCAGTGCCACTCGCGGATTTATTCAGCCCCAGCATTTT.

This clonotype was counted a few times. V gene TRBV6-1 combines with J gene TRBJ1-5, with D maybe TRBD1 (5 bases). Germline CDR1 MNHNS, CDR2 SASEGT. The CDR3 loop spans 14 amino acids. V dropped 6 bases and J dropped 0 bases, with 9 bases sitting between them. CDR3 coding DNA: TGTGCCAGCAGCAACAGGATTAGCAATCAGCCCCAGCATTTT. The encoded protein is CASSNRISNQPQHF.

Many counts were recorded for this clonotype. The V and J genes are TRBV2 and TRBJ1-1; 9 bases are a match to TRBD1. CDR3 length: 15 amino acids. The V gene end was trimmed by 6 bases and the J gene end by 3 bases; junction bases not matched to a gene: 8. Germline CDR1 reads SNHLY; CDR2 reads FYNNEI. CDR3: CASSAGQGLDTEAFF. Written as DNA, the CDR3 is TGTGCCAGCAGCGCGGGACAGGGATTGGACACTGAAGCTTTCTTT.

This clonotype was seen only a few times. V and J are TRBV20-1 and TRBJ2-3; D not resolved. Trimming removed 1 base at V and 10 bases at J, with 15 bases between. Per germline, CDR1 DFQATT and CDR2 SNEGSKA (reference sequence). The CDR3 loop spans 13 amino acids. The CDR3 region has the DNA TGCAGTGCTAGAGTGCCTAGAGGCGTGCCGCAGTATTTT. Translating gives CSARVPRGVPQYF.

The chain is built from TRBV14 and TRBJ2-7; no reliable D call. Germline assignment: CDR1 SGHDN and CDR2 FVKESK. The CDR3 contains 14 residues. The germline V and J ends were trimmed by 1 base and 1 base, with 8 bases remaining between them. The CDR3 reads CASSQGLGSYEQYF. CDR3 bases: TGTGCCAGCAGCCAAGGCTTAGGGTCCTACGAGCAGTACTTC.

This clonotype was detected only a few times. For the CDR3, the DNA is TGTGCCAGCAGCAATGGACAGGGGATGATTACCGAGCAGTACTTC. Protein sequence: CASSNGQGMITEQYF. The chain recombines TRBV11-2 with TRBJ2-7, with 9 nucleotides matching TRBD1. V shed 5 bases and J 6 bases; nucleotides not matched to a gene: 11. The CDR3 has 15 residues. In germline, CDR1 is SGHAT, CDR2 FQNNGV.

The chain has TRBV28 and TRBJ1-3; 7 bases map to TRBD1. The CDR3 length is 14 residues. Per the germline V gene, CDR1 is MDHEN and CDR2 is SYDVKM. V lost 6 bases and J lost 4; bases outside the gene matches: 6. CDR3 in amino acids: CASSEGGLGNTIYF. The CDR3 DNA follows: TGTGCCAGCAGCGAAGGGGGCTTGGGAAACACCATATATTTT. Complete variable domain (other parts from reference TRBV28 and TRBJ1-3): DVKVTQSSRYLVKRTGEKVFLECVQDMDHENMFWYRQDPGLGLRLIYFSYDVKMKEKGDIPEGYSVSREKKERFSLILESASTNQTSMYLCASSEGGLGNTIYFGEGSWLTVV.

The chain recombines TRBV19 with TRBJ1-1, with 8 nucleotides matching TRBD1. V shed 3 bases, J shed 5 bases, and the junction held 5 bases outside the gene matches. The CDR3 runs to 14 residues. The V gene's germline CDR1 is LNHDA and CDR2 SQIVND (reference sequence). In DNA form, the CDR3 reads TGTGCCAGTAGTATGACAGGGGTTGGGACTGAAGCTTTCTTT. Protein sequence: CASSMTGVGTEAFF. Supplemented by reference TRBV19 and TRBJ1-1, the full variable domain reads DGGITQSPKYLFRKEGQNVTLSCEQNLNHDAMYWYRQDPGQGLRLIYYSQIVNDFQKGDIAEGYSVSREKKESFPLTVTSAQKNPTAFYLCASSMTGVGTEAFFGQGTRLTVV.

The chain links TRBV5-1 to TRBJ2-7; TRBD2 might be the D (5 bases). V lost 2 bases, J lost 5 bases, and 14 bases lay in between. The CDR3 length is 14 residues. The germline V gene has CDR1 SGHRS and CDR2 YFSETQ. CDR3 amino acids: CASSFELRRDEQYF. The CDR3 DNA reads as TGCGCCAGCAGCTTTGAACTCCGGCGGGACGAGCAGTACTTC.

This clonotype was recorded a few times. The genes are TRBV29-1 and TRBJ2-7, with TRBD2 as a possible D gene (5 bases). CDR1 is SQVTM and CDR2 is ANQGSEA in the germline V gene. This CDR3 is 12 amino acids long. Trimming cost V 4 bases and J 4 bases, with 11 bases left between them. In DNA, the CDR3 is TGCAGCGTTGTCCGCGGGTCTTACGAGCAGTACTTC. Translated, it gives CSVVRGSYEQYF.

This clonotype has at least ten counts. The chain carries TRBV12-3 or TRBV12-4 and TRBJ2-3; 12 bases are shared with TRBD2. This CDR3 is 16 amino acids long. With 3 bases clipped from V and 3 bases from J, the junction kept 4 bases outside the gene matches. Here the CDR3 DNA reads TGTGCCAGCAGTTTGAGACTAGCGGGAGTGACAGATACGCAGTATTTT. This codes for CASSLRLAGVTDTQYF.

This sequence joins TRBV20-1 and TRBJ2-3; 11 positions agree with TRBD2. Germline CDR1 and CDR2: DFQATT and SNEGSKA (reference sequence). The CDR3 covers 14 residues. J gave up 5 bases and V 1 base, and 2 bases lay outside the gene matches. CDR3: CSARASGRRDTQYF. CDR3 nucleotide sequence: TGCAGTGCTAGAGCTAGCGGGAGGAGAGATACGCAGTATTTT.

The sample holds many counts of this clonotype. The chain carries TRBV28 and TRBJ2-3, with 13 bases lining up with TRBD2. CDR1 is MDHEN, CDR2 SYDVKM, per germline. The J segment lost 3 bases and the V segment lost 4 bases, leaving 10 bases of the junction unmatched. The CDR3 has 18 residues. CDR3 DNA: TGTGCCAGCAGTTCGGGACTAGCGGGAATAGCTGGAACAGATACGCAGTATTTT. Amino acid sequence: CASSSGLAGIAGTDTQYF.